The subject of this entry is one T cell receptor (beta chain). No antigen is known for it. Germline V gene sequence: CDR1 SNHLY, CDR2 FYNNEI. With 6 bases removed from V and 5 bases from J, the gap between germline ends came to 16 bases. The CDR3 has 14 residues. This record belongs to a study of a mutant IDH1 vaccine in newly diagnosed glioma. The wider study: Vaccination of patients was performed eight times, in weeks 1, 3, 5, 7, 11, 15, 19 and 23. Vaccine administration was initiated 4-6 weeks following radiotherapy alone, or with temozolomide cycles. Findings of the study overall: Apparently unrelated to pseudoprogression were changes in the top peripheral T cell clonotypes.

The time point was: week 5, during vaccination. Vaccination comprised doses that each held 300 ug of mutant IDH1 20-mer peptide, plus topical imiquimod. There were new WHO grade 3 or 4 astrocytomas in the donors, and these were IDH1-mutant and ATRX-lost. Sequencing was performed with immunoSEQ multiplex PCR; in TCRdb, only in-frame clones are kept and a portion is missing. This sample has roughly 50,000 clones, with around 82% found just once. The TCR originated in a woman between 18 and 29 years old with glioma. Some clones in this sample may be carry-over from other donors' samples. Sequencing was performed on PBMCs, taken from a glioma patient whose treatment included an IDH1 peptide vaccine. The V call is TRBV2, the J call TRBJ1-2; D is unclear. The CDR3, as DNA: TGTGCCAGCAGGAGGGAGGAAGGAGAATATGGCTACACCTTC. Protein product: CASRREEGEYGYTF.